This T cell receptor beta chain was documented in a study of CD8 T cells in ankylosing spondylitis. General study results and limits: The study identified a TCR beta motif of under ten highly homologous variants that appeared characteristic of ankylosing spondylitis blood. Researchers report that disease-linked clones proved CD8+ and relatively rare in peripheral blood. Reportedly, disease-linked clones are significantly enriched in ankylosing spondylitis patients' matched synovial fluid. In synovial fluid and blood from reactive arthritis, some motif variants were previously reported.

Generation of TCR beta libraries employed quantitative 5'-RACE incorporating molecular barcodes. TCRdb processed the 5' RACE reads anew with MiXCR; each CDR3 protein has one entry. The sample consists of around 890,000 distinct CDR3 sequences, 12% of them appearing once. CDR1 is LGHDT, CDR2 YNNKEL, per germline (reference sequence). The CDR3 length is 14 residues. V was clipped by 6 bases and J by 4 bases; unmatched bases: 6. Ten or more counts support this clonotype. Its antigen is as yet unknown. The source is a male donor with ankylosing spondylitis. Material for sequencing was blood, either unsorted or a sorted T cell fraction (not recorded which). The chain employs TRBV3-1 and TRBJ1-2; TRBD1 matches 9 bases. The DNA for the CDR3 is TGTGCCAGCAGGCAGGGACAGGGATCCTATGGCTACACCTTC. It yields the protein CASRQGQGSYGYTF.